Listed here are 9 T cell receptor beta chains from one sample, sequenced in a study of CD8+ T cells in alopecia areata (dated by TCRdb to 2016 to 2019). The time point label of this sample denotes: around 4 weeks on oral tofacitinib. The sample's treatment or condition label, decoded: oral pan-JAK inhibitor, 5-10 mg twice daily. The library was produced with the immunoSEQ multiplex PCR assay. RNA was extracted from all samples and reverse transcribed into cDNA as template for TCR sequencing. TCRdb provides this immuneACCESS table in a form limited to in-frame rearrangements. Some clones are lacking; in checked studies, under half of them reflect an unresolved V gene, and why the rest are absent is not known. The table for this sample lists around 120,000 clones; approximately 60% of them were counted only once. The biggest ten clones account for around 6% of the sample. This material consisted of CD4+ T cells sorted from blood, taken at week 4, from a patient treated with tofacitinib. These receptors were collected from a human donor with alopecia areata.

V gene TRBV11-2 combines with J gene TRBJ2-1; 9 nucleotides line up with TRBD1. The CDR3 spans 16 residues. The germline CDR1 and CDR2 sequences are SGHAT and FQNNGV. V lost 5 bases to trimming and J lost 2 bases; unmatched junction nucleotides: 7. The chain's CDR3 is CASSTKQGATYNEQFF. The CDR3 DNA reads TGTGCCAGCAGCACCAAACAGGGGGCAACCTACAATGAGCAGTTCTTC.

By sample share, this clone is medium-sized (0.01 to 0.1%). This chain links TRBV27 with TRBJ2-5, with TRBD2 as a possible D gene (6 bases). Trimming pared 5 bases from V and 5 bases from J, leaving 15 bases between. The germline V gene has CDR1 MNHEY and CDR2 SMNVEV (reference sequence). The CDR3 loop spans 14 amino acids. The DNA of the CDR3 is TGTGCCAGCAGTCCACTAGCCGCTCCCGAGACCCAGTACTTC. It codes for CASSPLAAPETQYF.

V and J are TRBV29-1 and TRBJ2-2; D not certain. Germline V gene lookup returns CDR1 SQVTM and CDR2 ANQGSEA. This CDR3 comprises 12 residues. V dropped 7 bases and J dropped 4 bases, with 10 bases sitting between them. CDR3 in amino acids: CSGQLITGELFF. In DNA, the CDR3 is TGCAGCGGACAACTTATCACCGGGGAGCTGTTTTTT.

The CDR3 spells CASRPLNREAEAFF. The CDR3 DNA sequence: TGTGCCAGTAGACCCCTGAACCGCGAAGCTGAAGCTTTCTTT. The V gene is TRBV19, the J gene TRBJ1-1; D is unclear. V lost 6 bases to trimming and J lost 6 bases, with 17 bases between them. From germline, CDR1 is LNHDA and CDR2 SQIVND (reference sequence). There are 14 residues in the CDR3.

The V and J genes are TRBV29-1 and TRBJ1-1; TRBD1 matches 7 bases. CDR3 size: 14 residues. Trimming at V came to 6 bases and at J to 8 bases, leaving 15 bases not matched to a gene. The V gene's germline CDR1 is SQVTM and CDR2 ANQGSEA. The CDR3: CSVTHRGPSPEAFF. The CDR3 coding sequence is TGCAGCGTGACCCACAGGGGACCCTCCCCGGAAGCTTTCTTT.

The V gene is TRBV20-1, the J gene TRBJ2-3; no firm D call. The CDR3 contains 11 residues. Germline-derived CDR1 and CDR2 are DFQATT and SNEGSKA (reference sequence). CDR3 sequence (DNA): TGCTCGCGCAGCCGCACAGATACGCAGTATTTT. It yields the protein CSRSRTDTQYF.

The CDR3 DNA reads TGTGCCAGCAGCGTAGTGGGCGGGACTCAAGAGACCCAGTACTTC. It translates to CASSVVGGTQETQYF. The chain combines TRBV9 with TRBJ2-5; D is possibly TRBD2 (6 bases). CDR3 length: 15 amino acids. V was trimmed by 0 bases and J by 2 bases, leaving 11 bases between them. The germline V gene encodes CDR1 SGDLS and CDR2 YYNGEE.

CDR3 nucleotide sequence: TGTGCCAGCAGTTACTCGGAAGGGGGAGGCACAGATACGCAGTATTTT. Amino acids: CASSYSEGGGTDTQYF. The genes are TRBV6-5 and TRBJ2-3, with D maybe TRBD1 (6 bases). This CDR3 is 16 amino acids long. The V and J ends lost 0 bases and 1 base respectively, with 11 bases between them. Germline V lookup: CDR1 MNHEY, CDR2 SVGAGI.

The V gene is TRBV29-1, the J gene TRBJ1-2, with D possibly TRBD1 on 6 matching bases. The V end was cut by 6 bases, the J end by 4 bases, with 18 bases between. The germline gives CDR1 SQVTM, CDR2 ANQGSEA. The CDR3 length is 14 residues. CDR3 bases: TGCAGCGTAATTGGAGGGGGTTCCGTCTATGGCTACACCTTC. This gives the protein CSVIGGGSVYGYTF. Looking up the rest from reference TRBV29-1 and TRBJ1-2 gives the full variable domain: SAVISQKPSRDICQRGTSLTIQCQVDSQVTMMFWYRQQPGQSLTLIATANQGSEATYESGFVIDKFPISRPNLTFSTLTVSNMSPEDSSIYLCSVIGGGSVYGYTFGSGTRLTVV.